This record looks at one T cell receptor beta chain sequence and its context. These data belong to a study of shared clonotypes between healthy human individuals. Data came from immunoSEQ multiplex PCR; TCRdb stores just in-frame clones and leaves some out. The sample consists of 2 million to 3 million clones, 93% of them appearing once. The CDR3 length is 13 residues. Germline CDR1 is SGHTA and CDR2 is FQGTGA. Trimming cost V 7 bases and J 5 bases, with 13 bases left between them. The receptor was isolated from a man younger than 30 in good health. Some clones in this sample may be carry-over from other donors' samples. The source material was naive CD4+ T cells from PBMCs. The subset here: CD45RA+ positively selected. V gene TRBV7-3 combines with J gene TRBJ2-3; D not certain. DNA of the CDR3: TGTGCCAGCAATCTCGGTGGGCAAGATACGCAGTATTTT. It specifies CASNLGGQDTQYF.